The rows below give T cell receptor beta chains drawn from one sample of a study of T-cell memory formation after mild COVID-19. TCRdb fed the 5' RACE reads into MiXCR, producing one record per CDR3 protein. In the table there are 30,000 to 35,000 distinct CDR3 sequences, 20% to 25% of which are singletons. The sequenced material came from PBMCs or a T cell subset sorted from them (not recorded which). The source of these receptors is an adult who had mild COVID-19 (a few samples of this study predate the infection). Cell type and time point are not known. Each CDR3 is given with its conserved first and last residue. The order of the fields is clone size, D gene, J gene, V gene, CDR3 protein, CDR3 DNA. D genes are given only for firm matches. Expanded clones are given a class, and other clones once, few, many or no size at all.

abundance: many
d_gene: TRBD1
j_gene: TRBJ2-1
v_gene: TRBV18
CDR3aa: CASSPRDRNYNEQFF
CDR3nt: TGTGCCAGCTCACCCCGGGACAGGAACTACAATGAGCAGTTCTTC

abundance: many
d_gene: TRBD1
j_gene: TRBJ1-1
v_gene: TRBV12-3/TRBV12-4
CDR3aa: CASSLAGTGTEAFF
CDR3nt: TGTGCCAGCAGTTTAGCCGGGACAGGCACGGAAGCTTTCTTT

abundance: many
d_gene: TRBD1
j_gene: TRBJ2-5
v_gene: TRBV19
CDR3aa: CASSIGQGAETQYF
CDR3nt: TGTGCCAGTAGTATCGGGCAGGGGGCAGAGACCCAGTACTTC

abundance: many
d_gene: .
j_gene: TRBJ2-1
v_gene: TRBV18
CDR3aa: CASSPNQVGVHEQFF
CDR3nt: TGTGCCAGCTCACCAAACCAGGTAGGCGTGCATGAGCAGTTCTTC

abundance: .
d_gene: .
j_gene: TRBJ1-1
v_gene: TRBV7-2
CDR3aa: CASSRFSPNTEAFF
CDR3nt: TGTGCCAGCAGCCGCTTCTCCCCCAACACTGAAGCTTTCTTT

abundance: many
d_gene: TRBD2
j_gene: TRBJ2-7
v_gene: TRBV24-1
CDR3aa: CATSQTGTSGKFPFEQYF
CDR3nt: TGTGCCACCAGTCAAACCGGGACTAGCGGGAAATTCCCCTTCGAGCAGTACTTC

abundance: many
d_gene: TRBD1
j_gene: TRBJ1-1
v_gene: TRBV10-3
CDR3aa: CAISESTGQGRTFF
CDR3nt: TGTGCCATCAGTGAGTCGACCGGACAGGGTAGGACTTTCTTT

abundance: many
d_gene: .
j_gene: TRBJ2-1
v_gene: TRBV5-1
CDR3aa: CASSLVGASSSYNEQFF
CDR3nt: TGCGCCAGCAGCTTGGTGGGCGCATCGAGCTCCTACAATGAGCAGTTCTTC

abundance: medium-sized
d_gene: TRBD1
j_gene: TRBJ1-2
v_gene: TRBV7-2
CDR3aa: CASSPGTGYGYTF
CDR3nt: TGTGCCAGCAGCCCAGGGACAGGCTATGGCTACACCTTC

abundance: many
d_gene: .
j_gene: TRBJ2-3
v_gene: TRBV5-6
CDR3aa: CASSLVSGGADTQYF
CDR3nt: TGTGCCAGCAGCTTGGTTTCAGGGGGGGCAGATACGCAGTATTTT

abundance: many
d_gene: .
j_gene: TRBJ2-3
v_gene: TRBV6-5
CDR3aa: CASRSGLTPTQYF
CDR3nt: TGTGCCAGCAGATCCGGGCTAACCCCTACGCAGTATTTT

abundance: many
d_gene: .
j_gene: TRBJ2-2
v_gene: TRBV5-1
CDR3aa: CASSLGVPGELFF
CDR3nt: TGCGCCAGCAGCTTGGGGGTCCCCGGGGAGCTGTTTTTT

abundance: many
d_gene: TRBD2
j_gene: TRBJ2-2
v_gene: TRBV7-6
CDR3aa: CASSLTSGLAGTGELFF
CDR3nt: TGTGCCAGCAGCCTTACTTCGGGACTAGCGGGTACCGGGGAGCTGTTTTTT

abundance: medium-sized
d_gene: TRBD1
j_gene: TRBJ2-5
v_gene: TRBV12-3/TRBV12-4
CDR3aa: CASSRQGSGETQYF
CDR3nt: TGTGCCAGCAGCCGACAGGGGTCTGGCGAGACCCAGTACTTC